These T cell receptor beta chains were read from a single sample in a study of T cell repertoires in cytomegalovirus infection. One entry per CDR3 protein, called by TCRdb with MiXCR from the reads. The sample contains about 440,000 distinct CDR3 sequences, 30% to 40% of which appear only once. Sequenced material: PBMCs. The receptors stem from a human donor in good health (CMV status not recorded). Some clones in this sample may be carry-over from other donors' samples. Each CDR3 is given with its conserved first and last residue. D genes are given only for firm matches. Rows may omit the clone size; those that give it use once, few, many or a size class.

abundance: .
j_gene: TRBJ1-3
d_gene: .
v_gene: TRBV20-1
len: 10
CDR3aa: CSALGNTIYF
CDR3nt: TGCAGTGCCTTGGGAAACACCATATATTTT

abundance: .
j_gene: TRBJ2-3
d_gene: .
v_gene: TRBV7-8
len: 15
CDR3aa: CASSFQEKGTDTQYF
CDR3nt: TGTGCCAGCAGCTTTCAGGAGAAAGGGACAGATACGCAGTATTTT

abundance: .
j_gene: TRBJ1-1
d_gene: .
v_gene: TRBV6-5
len: 13
CDR3aa: CASSQRQVPEAFF
CDR3nt: TGTGCCAGCAGTCAAAGACAGGTACCTGAAGCTTTCTTT

abundance: .
j_gene: TRBJ2-7
d_gene: .
v_gene: TRBV29-1
len: 17
CDR3aa: CSVEDRAGQTFPYEQYF
CDR3nt: TGCAGCGTTGAAGATCGTGCAGGACAGACATTTCCCTACGAGCAGTACTTC

abundance: few
j_gene: TRBJ1-1
d_gene: TRBD1
v_gene: TRBV19
len: 11
CDR3aa: CASLQGAEAFF
CDR3nt: TGTGCCAGTTTACAGGGGGCTGAAGCTTTCTTT

abundance: .
j_gene: TRBJ1-5
d_gene: .
v_gene: TRBV23-1
len: 20
CDR3aa: CASSQTYQEESEYSNQPQHF
CDR3nt: TGCGCCAGCAGTCAAACCTATCAAGAAGAATCCGAATATAGCAATCAGCCCCAGCATTTT

abundance: .
j_gene: TRBJ1-1
d_gene: .
v_gene: TRBV5-1
len: 14
CDR3aa: CASSLSHMNTEAFF
CDR3nt: TGCGCCAGCAGCCTTTCCCATATGAACACTGAAGCTTTCTTT

abundance: .
j_gene: TRBJ2-7
d_gene: TRBD2
v_gene: TRBV4-1
len: 15
CDR3aa: CASIHRAGADYEQYF
CDR3nt: TGCGCCAGCATCCACCGAGCGGGAGCGGACTACGAGCAGTACTTC

abundance: few
j_gene: TRBJ2-2
d_gene: TRBD1
v_gene: TRBV28
len: 13
CDR3aa: CASKQGGTGELFF
CDR3nt: TGTGCCAGCAAACAGGGGGGCACCGGGGAGCTGTTTTTT

abundance: .
j_gene: TRBJ1-2
d_gene: .
v_gene: TRBV6-8
len: 17
CDR3aa: CASSYSDRREIDYGYTF
CDR3nt: TGTGCCAGCAGTTACTCCGACCGCAGGGAAATCGACTATGGCTACACCTTC

abundance: .
j_gene: TRBJ2-1
d_gene: TRBD2
v_gene: TRBV4-1
len: 18
CDR3aa: CASSQEGGTSGFVREQFF
CDR3nt: TGCGCCAGCAGCCAAGAAGGGGGGACTAGCGGTTTTGTGCGTGAGCAGTTCTTC

abundance: .
j_gene: TRBJ1-2
d_gene: TRBD1
v_gene: TRBV6-1
len: 14
CDR3aa: CASRLSGGNYGYTF
CDR3nt: TGTGCCAGCAGACTGTCAGGGGGAAACTATGGCTACACCTTC

abundance: .
j_gene: TRBJ2-1
d_gene: TRBD2
v_gene: TRBV19
len: 17
CDR3aa: CASTPRGLRDYQREQFF
CDR3nt: TGTGCCAGTACCCCCAGAGGGCTCCGGGACTACCAGCGTGAGCAGTTCTTC

abundance: .
j_gene: TRBJ2-7
d_gene: TRBD2
v_gene: TRBV7-6
len: 16
CDR3aa: CASSLVSGAPNYEQYF
CDR3nt: TGTGCCAGCAGCTTAGTAAGCGGGGCACCAAACTACGAGCAGTACTTC

abundance: .
j_gene: TRBJ1-5
d_gene: .
v_gene: TRBV2
len: 15
CDR3aa: CASSTRPASNQPQHF
CDR3nt: TGTGCCAGCAGCACTCGGCCGGCAAGCAATCAGCCCCAGCATTTT

abundance: .
j_gene: TRBJ1-5
d_gene: .
v_gene: TRBV29-1
len: 12
CDR3aa: CSFSGVNQPQHF
CDR3nt: TGCAGCTTCTCCGGGGTAAATCAGCCCCAGCATTTT

abundance: once
j_gene: TRBJ2-5
d_gene: TRBD1
v_gene: TRBV14
len: 15
CDR3aa: CASSQARGQGETQYF
CDR3nt: TGTGCCAGCAGCCAAGCGAGGGGGCAGGGAGAGACCCAGTACTTC

abundance: .
j_gene: TRBJ2-7
d_gene: TRBD2
v_gene: TRBV6-5
len: 16
CDR3aa: CASSYSRGVRAYEQYF
CDR3nt: TGTGCCAGCAGTTACTCGCGGGGGGTGCGAGCCTACGAGCAGTACTTC

abundance: .
j_gene: TRBJ1-5
d_gene: .
v_gene: TRBV7-2
len: 16
CDR3aa: CASSPAVVQGNQPQHF
CDR3nt: TGTGCCAGCAGCCCCGCGGTTGTACAGGGCAATCAGCCCCAGCATTTT

abundance: .
j_gene: TRBJ1-1
d_gene: TRBD1
v_gene: TRBV2
len: 16
CDR3aa: CASSEEMGQIDPEAFF
CDR3nt: TGTGCCAGCAGTGAAGAAATGGGACAGATCGACCCTGAAGCTTTCTTT

abundance: few
j_gene: TRBJ1-1
d_gene: .
v_gene: TRBV3-1
len: 15
CDR3aa: CASSPTLGGRTEAFF
CDR3nt: TGTGCCAGCAGCCCAACCTTGGGGGGCCGGACTGAAGCTTTCTTT

abundance: many
j_gene: TRBJ2-1
d_gene: .
v_gene: TRBV6-1
len: 17
CDR3aa: CASSETPAGSSYNEQFF
CDR3nt: TGTGCCAGCAGTGAAACCCCGGCTGGGAGCTCCTACAATGAGCAGTTCTTC

abundance: .
j_gene: TRBJ2-7
d_gene: .
v_gene: TRBV7-6
len: 14
CDR3aa: CASSAGPTAYEQYF
CDR3nt: TGTGCCAGCAGCGCCGGACCGACAGCCTACGAGCAGTACTTC

abundance: .
j_gene: TRBJ1-5
d_gene: .
v_gene: TRBV4-3
len: 13
CDR3aa: CASSQHYNQPQHF
CDR3nt: TGCGCCAGCAGCCAACATTACAATCAGCCCCAGCATTTT

abundance: many
j_gene: TRBJ1-5
d_gene: .
v_gene: TRBV11-2
len: 14
CDR3aa: CASSLEASNQPQHF
CDR3nt: TGTGCCAGCAGCTTAGAGGCCAGCAATCAGCCCCAGCATTTT

abundance: few
j_gene: TRBJ2-5
d_gene: .
v_gene: TRBV6-1
len: 13
CDR3aa: CASSEYGSGTQYF
CDR3nt: TGTGCCAGCAGTGAATATGGGTCGGGGACCCAGTACTTC

abundance: many
j_gene: TRBJ2-3
d_gene: TRBD2
v_gene: TRBV7-8
len: 16
CDR3aa: CASLKGLAGASDTQYF
CDR3nt: TGTGCCAGCTTAAAGGGCCTAGCGGGGGCGTCAGATACGCAGTATTTT

abundance: .
j_gene: TRBJ2-7
d_gene: .
v_gene: TRBV6-5
len: 14
CDR3aa: CASSYQGRGHEQYF
CDR3nt: TGTGCCAGCAGTTACCAGGGCAGGGGTCACGAGCAGTACTTC

abundance: .
j_gene: TRBJ1-6
d_gene: .
v_gene: TRBV28
len: 19
CDR3aa: CASSTIRVAHLGYNSPLHF
CDR3nt: TGTGCCAGCTCGACAATTCGGGTCGCCCATCTGGGATATAATTCACCCCTCCACTTT

abundance: .
j_gene: TRBJ1-5
d_gene: .
v_gene: TRBV6-2/TRBV6-3
len: 15
CDR3aa: CASSYAAGGNQPQHF
CDR3nt: TGTGCCAGCAGTTACGCCGCCGGGGGTAATCAGCCCCAGCATTTT

abundance: .
j_gene: TRBJ2-5
d_gene: TRBD2
v_gene: TRBV7-2
len: 13
CDR3aa: CASSFILAETQYF
CDR3nt: TGTGCCAGCAGCTTTATACTAGCGGAGACCCAGTACTTC

abundance: many
j_gene: TRBJ2-7
d_gene: .
v_gene: TRBV7-2
len: 14
CDR3aa: CASSFILQGGEQYF
CDR3nt: TGTGCCAGCAGCTTTATCTTACAGGGAGGCGAGCAGTACTTC

abundance: few
j_gene: TRBJ2-1
d_gene: .
v_gene: TRBV7-6
len: 14
CDR3aa: CASSLAPSAIEQFF
CDR3nt: TGTGCCAGCAGCTTAGCACCTAGTGCTATTGAGCAGTTCTTC

abundance: .
j_gene: TRBJ2-1
d_gene: .
v_gene: TRBV4-1
len: 16
CDR3aa: CASSRGELGSYNEQLF
CDR3nt: TGCGCCAGCAGCCGGGGTGAGCTGGGATCTTACAATGAGCAGTTATTC

abundance: .
j_gene: TRBJ2-5
d_gene: TRBD1
v_gene: TRBV7-9
len: 15
CDR3aa: CASSLDAGGQETQYF
CDR3nt: TGTGCCAGCAGCTTAGATGCAGGGGGCCAAGAGACCCAGTACTTC

abundance: few
j_gene: TRBJ1-1
d_gene: TRBD1
v_gene: TRBV7-2
len: 14
CDR3aa: CASSPGQYDTEAFF
CDR3nt: TGTGCCAGCAGCCCGGGACAGTATGACACTGAAGCTTTCTTT

abundance: few
j_gene: TRBJ1-4
d_gene: .
v_gene: TRBV6-6
len: 17
CDR3aa: CASASTRSPATNEKLFF
CDR3nt: TGTGCCAGCGCGTCAACACGGTCCCCCGCGACTAATGAAAAACTGTTTTTT

abundance: .
j_gene: TRBJ2-2
d_gene: .
v_gene: TRBV5-4
len: 16
CDR3aa: CASSLVAARGTGELFF
CDR3nt: TGTGCCAGCAGCTTGGTGGCGGCCCGGGGCACCGGGGAGCTGTTTTTT

abundance: .
j_gene: TRBJ1-6
d_gene: TRBD1
v_gene: TRBV5-5
len: 16
CDR3aa: CASSFYRGSYNSPLHF
CDR3nt: TGTGCCAGCAGCTTCTACAGGGGGTCCTATAATTCACCCCTCCACTTT

abundance: .
j_gene: TRBJ1-1
d_gene: .
v_gene: TRBV6-1
len: 13
CDR3aa: CASSAKLNTEAFF
CDR3nt: TGTGCCAGCAGTGCTAAGTTGAACACTGAAGCTTTCTTT

abundance: .
j_gene: TRBJ2-3
d_gene: TRBD1
v_gene: TRBV11-2
len: 15
CDR3aa: CASSPDRVGSDTQYF
CDR3nt: TGTGCCAGCAGCCCCGACAGGGTTGGTTCAGATACGCAGTATTTT

abundance: few
j_gene: TRBJ1-2
d_gene: .
v_gene: TRBV5-1
len: 14
CDR3aa: CASSLAGENYGYTF
CDR3nt: TGCGCCAGCAGCTTGGCGGGGGAGAACTATGGCTACACCTTC

abundance: .
j_gene: TRBJ1-6
d_gene: .
v_gene: TRBV5-6
len: 16
CDR3aa: CASTSGGVFFNSPLHF
CDR3nt: TGTGCCAGCACCTCCGGCGGGGTCTTTTTTAATTCACCCCTACACTTT

abundance: once
j_gene: TRBJ2-1
d_gene: .
v_gene: TRBV2
len: 14
CDR3aa: CASSSNGGRNEQFF
CDR3nt: TGTGCCAGCAGCTCCAATGGGGGGCGAAATGAGCAGTTCTTC

abundance: .
j_gene: TRBJ1-1
d_gene: .
v_gene: TRBV29-1
len: 11
CDR3aa: CSVEDGGEAFF
CDR3nt: TGCAGCGTTGAAGACGGCGGTGAAGCTTTCTTT

abundance: many
j_gene: TRBJ2-3
d_gene: TRBD2
v_gene: TRBV7-2
len: 14
CDR3aa: CASSVGLVADTQYF
CDR3nt: TGTGCCAGCAGCGTCGGACTAGTGGCAGATACGCAGTATTTT

abundance: few
j_gene: TRBJ1-1
d_gene: .
v_gene: TRBV6-2/TRBV6-3
len: 14
CDR3aa: CASSLTVSSVGAFF
CDR3nt: TGTGCCAGCAGTCTCACAGTCTCCTCAGTCGGAGCTTTCTTT

abundance: many
j_gene: TRBJ2-7
d_gene: .
v_gene: TRBV30
len: 12
CDR3aa: CAWSGPGHEQYF
CDR3nt: TGTGCCTGGAGTGGCCCGGGACACGAGCAGTACTTC

abundance: .
j_gene: TRBJ1-1
d_gene: .
v_gene: TRBV20-1
len: 15
CDR3aa: CSASGRASLYTEAFF
CDR3nt: TGCAGTGCTAGCGGCAGGGCATCCCTCTACACTGAAGCTTTCTTT

abundance: many
j_gene: TRBJ2-1
d_gene: .
v_gene: TRBV5-4
len: 13
CDR3aa: CASSGGGHNEQFF
CDR3nt: TGTGCCAGCAGCGGGGGGGGCCACAATGAGCAGTTCTTC

abundance: few
j_gene: TRBJ2-7
d_gene: .
v_gene: TRBV12-3/TRBV12-4
len: 16
CDR3aa: CASSLTLGALSQGQYF
CDR3nt: TGTGCCAGCAGTTTGACCCTAGGCGCGCTTTCTCAAGGGCAGTACTTC

abundance: few
j_gene: TRBJ1-5
d_gene: .
v_gene: TRBV24-1
len: 14
CDR3aa: CATSDGTSNQPQHF
CDR3nt: TGTGCCACCAGTGACGGAACCAGCAATCAGCCCCAGCATTTT

abundance: .
j_gene: TRBJ2-3
d_gene: .
v_gene: TRBV25-1
len: 16
CDR3aa: CASSESSGTGRDTQYF
CDR3nt: TGTGCCAGCAGTGAGAGTTCGGGGACTGGTCGGGATACGCAGTATTTT

abundance: many
j_gene: TRBJ2-7
d_gene: .
v_gene: TRBV4-2
len: 16
CDR3aa: CASSQSQGRGPYEQYF
CDR3nt: TGTGCCAGCAGCCAAAGTCAGGGCAGGGGCCCCTACGAGCAGTACTTC

abundance: .
j_gene: TRBJ2-3
d_gene: .
v_gene: TRBV7-6
len: 14
CDR3aa: CASSPSRVTDTQYF
CDR3nt: TGTGCCAGCAGCCCGTCTCGGGTCACAGATACGCAGTATTTT

abundance: .
j_gene: TRBJ1-1
d_gene: .
v_gene: TRBV18
len: 13
CDR3aa: CASSPTGTTEDFF
CDR3nt: TGTGCCAGCTCACCGACTGGGACCACTGAAGATTTCTTT

abundance: many
j_gene: TRBJ1-1
d_gene: .
v_gene: TRBV5-6
len: 12
CDR3aa: CASSLRLTEAFF
CDR3nt: TGTGCCAGCAGCTTGAGACTCACTGAAGCTTTCTTT

abundance: .
j_gene: TRBJ1-1
d_gene: .
v_gene: TRBV12-3/TRBV12-4
len: 12
CDR3aa: CATAEVNTEAFF
CDR3nt: TGTGCCACCGCCGAGGTGAACACTGAAGCTTTCTTT

abundance: few
j_gene: TRBJ2-7
d_gene: .
v_gene: TRBV7-3
len: 14
CDR3aa: CASSRDNAAYEQYF
CDR3nt: TGTGCCAGCAGTCGGGACAACGCAGCCTACGAGCAGTACTTC

abundance: few
j_gene: TRBJ1-6
d_gene: TRBD1
v_gene: TRBV6-5
len: 17
CDR3aa: CASRSRGRGPYNSPLHF
CDR3nt: TGTGCCAGCAGATCCAGGGGGCGCGGGCCCTATAATTCACCCCTCCACTTT